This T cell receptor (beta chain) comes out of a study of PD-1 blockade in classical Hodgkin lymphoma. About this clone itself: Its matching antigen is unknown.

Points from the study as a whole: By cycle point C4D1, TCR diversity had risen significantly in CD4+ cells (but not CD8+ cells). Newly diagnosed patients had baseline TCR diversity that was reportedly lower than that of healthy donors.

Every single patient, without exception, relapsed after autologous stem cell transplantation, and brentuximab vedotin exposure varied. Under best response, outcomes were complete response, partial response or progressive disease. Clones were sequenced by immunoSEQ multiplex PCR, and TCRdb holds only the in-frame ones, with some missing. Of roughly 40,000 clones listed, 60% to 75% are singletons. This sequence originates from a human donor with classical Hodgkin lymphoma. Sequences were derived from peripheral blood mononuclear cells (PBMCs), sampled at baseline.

CDR3 region: CASSPKREGRETQYF. In nucleotides, the CDR3 is TGTGCCAGCAGCCCGAAGCGGGAGGGCCGTGAGACCCAGTACTTC. The chain recombines TRBV7-9 with TRBJ2-5, with 10 bases fitting TRBD2. J was trimmed by 5 bases and V by 5 bases; bases with no gene match: 8. CDR3 length: 15 residues. Germline V gene sequence: CDR1 SEHNR, CDR2 FQNEAQ (reference sequence). Drawing the rest from reference TRBV7-9 and TRBJ2-5, the complete variable domain is DTGVSQNPRHKITKRGQNVTFRCDPISEHNRLYWYRQTLGQGPEFLTYFQNEAQLEKSRLLSDRFSAERPKGSFSTLEIQRTEQGDSAMYLCASSPKREGRETQYFGPGTRLLVL.